These 12 T cell receptor beta chains originate from one sample sequenced in a study of OX40 agonist ivuxolimab in advanced cancers. Produced via immunoSEQ multiplex PCR; TCRdb's table is partial and in-frame only. The sample records around 41,000 clones, around 89% being singletons. The source was CD4+ or CD8+ T cells sorted from blood, collected in a trial of the OX40 agonist ivuxolimab. Every receptor here comes from an adult with an advanced solid tumor such as melanoma, head and neck, liver or kidney cancer.

V gene TRBV7-2 combines with J gene TRBJ1-5; no reliable D call. The V and J ends lost 3 bases and 0 bases respectively, with 6 bases between them. Germline CDR1 reads SGHTA; CDR2 reads FQGNSA. The CDR3 extends over 14 amino acids. This CDR3 is CASSLYDSNQPQHF. In nucleotides, the CDR3 is TGTGCCAGCAGCTTGTATGATAGCAATCAGCCCCAGCATTTT. Supplemented by reference TRBV7-2 and TRBJ1-5, the full variable domain reads GAGVSQSPSNKVTEKGKDVELRCDPISGHTALYWYRQSLGQGLEFLIYFQGNSAPDKSGLPSDRFSAERTGGSVSTLTIQRTQQEDSAVYLCASSLYDSNQPQHFGDGTRLSIL.

CDR3 coding DNA: TGTGCCAGTAGTTCTTGGTACAATGAGCAGTTCTTC. It specifies CASSSWYNEQFF. J is TRBJ2-1 and V is TRBV19; D unresolved. CDR1 and CDR2 from the germline V gene are LNHDA and SQIVND (reference sequence). Trimming stripped 5 bases from V and 4 bases from J, with 6 bases between. This CDR3 has 12 amino acids.

V is TRBV5-1 and J is TRBJ2-3; D is undetermined. V lost 0 bases, J lost 2 bases, and 10 bases lay in between. CDR3 length: 15 residues. The germline gives CDR1 SGHRS, CDR2 YFSETQ. CDR3 nucleotide sequence: TGCGCCAGCAGCTTGGTGGGGTTTTACACAGATACGCAGTATTTT. It translates to CASSLVGFYTDTQYF.

This clone was detected once. The chain has TRBV5-5 and TRBJ2-5, with 7 bases identical to TRBD1. CDR3 length equals 13 residues. V dropped 4 bases and J dropped 3; count of bases not matched to a gene: 3. Germline values: CDR1 SGHKS, CDR2 YYEKEE (reference sequence). CDR3 region: CASSLTGEETQYF. The CDR3 DNA sequence: TGTGCCAGCAGCCTTACAGGGGAAGAGACCCAGTACTTC. Drawing the rest from reference TRBV5-5 and TRBJ2-5, the complete variable domain is DAGVTQSPTHLIKTRGQQVTLRCSPISGHKSVSWYQQVLGQGPQFIFQYYEKEERGRGNFPDRFSARQFPNYSSELNVNALLLGDSALYLCASSLTGEETQYFGPGTRLLVL.

This chain links TRBV19 with TRBJ1-1, with D possibly matching TRBD1 (5 bases). The CDR3 covers 15 residues. Trimming removed 9 bases from V and 4 bases from J, with 21 bases in between. Germline values: CDR1 LNHDA, CDR2 SQIVND (reference sequence). The CDR3 loop is CASARGASGGTEAFF. DNA for the CDR3: TGTGCCAGCGCTAGAGGGGCGAGCGGGGGCACTGAAGCTTTCTTT.

This clone was seen repeatedly, ten times or more. The CDR3 nucleotides are TGTGCCAGTAGCCCGGGGGCGGAGGCTTTCTTT. It translates to CASSPGAEAFF. V and J are TRBV19 and TRBJ1-1; a weak D match, TRBD1 (6 bases). CDR3 length equals 11 residues. V was pared by 6 bases and J by 11 bases, with 13 bases between. The germline V gene has CDR1 LNHDA and CDR2 SQIVND (reference sequence).

V usage is TRBV19 and J usage is TRBJ2-7; the D gene is possibly TRBD1 (5 bases). The CDR3 has 14 residues. V dropped 0 bases and J dropped 1 base, with 7 bases sitting between them. The germline gives CDR1 LNHDA, CDR2 SQIVND (reference sequence). DNA for the CDR3: TGTGCCAGTAGTATAGACCAGGGTTCCTACGAGCAGTACTTC. Amino acid sequence: CASSIDQGSYEQYF.

The chain links TRBV4-2 to TRBJ2-1; D ambiguous. Germline V gene lookup returns CDR1 LGHNA and CDR2 YNFKEQ. Trimming removed 3 bases from V and 7 bases from J, with 10 bases in between. The CDR3 has 13 amino acids. The chain's CDR3 is CASSQASMNEQFF. DNA of the CDR3: TGTGCCAGCAGCCAGGCAAGTATGAATGAGCAGTTCTTC.

V and J are TRBV21-1 and TRBJ2-1; the table calls TRBD2, which could not be checked here. TRBV21-1 is assigned pseudogene status. This CDR3 has 18 residues. The chain's CDR3 is CASSKASDRGGWYNEQFF. CDR3 coding DNA: TGTGCCAGCAGCAAAGCGTCGGACCGGGGGGGCTGGTACAATGAGCAGTTCTTC.

This clone has more than one count but fewer than ten. This chain links TRBV30 with TRBJ2-2, with D possibly being TRBD2 (5 bases). Trimming removed 0 bases from V and 7 bases from J, with 9 bases in between. This CDR3 has 13 residues. Germline V gene sequence: CDR1 GTSNPN, CDR2 SVGIG (reference sequence). The CDR3 spells CAWSVTGIGELFF. CDR3 DNA: TGTGCCTGGAGTGTAACGGGGATCGGGGAGCTGTTTTTT.

Here the CDR3 reads CASSYSQKSTYEQYF. The CDR3, as DNA: TGTGCCAGCAGTTACTCACAGAAATCAACATACGAGCAGTACTTC. V is TRBV6-6 and J is TRBJ2-5; no firm D call. The J call is uncertain, as TRBJ2-7 better fits the DNA end. There are 15 residues in the CDR3. From germline, CDR1 is MNHNY and CDR2 SVGAGI (reference sequence).

The J gene is TRBJ1-6, the V gene TRBV30; 11 bases line up with TRBD1. Germline V gives CDR1 GTSNPN, CDR2 SVGIG (reference sequence). This CDR3 contains 13 residues. J lost 14 bases, V lost 3 bases, and 6 bases had no gene match. The CDR3 nucleotides read TGTGCCTGGAGCAGGGACAGGGGGGATACCCTCCACTTT. Amino acid sequence: CAWSRDRGDTLHF.